One and the same sample provided the 14 T cell receptor beta chains below, sequenced in a study of blood T cell repertoires in COVID-19. Profiling relied on immunoSEQ multiplex PCR, and the TCRdb table lists in-frame clones only, not all of them. The sample gives almost 400,000 clones, 80% to 90% of which show up once; 2.3% is in the top ten. Sequenced input: peripheral blood. The source of these receptors is a woman aged 60-70 years with COVID-19, enrolled during active disease.

V is TRBV4-2 and J is TRBJ2-3; TRBD2 aligns across 7 bases. The CDR3 is 18 amino acids. Germline V gene data show CDR1 as LGHNA and CDR2 as YNFKEQ. V lost 1 base, J lost 0 bases, and 10 bases stayed unmatched. The CDR3 DNA sequence: TGTGCCAGCAGCCAAGGCCCCGGTCGGCGGGGGAGCACAGATACGCAGTATTTT. Protein product: CASSQGPGRRGSTDTQYF.

The chain links TRBV24-1 to TRBJ2-5; the D gene is possibly TRBD2 (5 bases). Trimming took 2 bases from V and 2 from J, leaving 11 bases between them. Germline CDR1 reads KGHDR; CDR2 reads SFDVKD. CDR3 length: 15 amino acids. As DNA, the CDR3 is TGTGCCACCAGTGATTCCCGGCGGGCTCAAGAGACCCAGTACTTC. It codes for CATSDSRRAQETQYF.

The chain carries TRBV5-4 and TRBJ1-1; D is possibly TRBD1 (6 bases). The CDR3 is 13 amino acids. Looked up from germline, CDR1 is SGHNT and CDR2 is YYREEE (reference sequence). V dropped 5 bases and J dropped 5 bases, with 13 bases sitting between them. The CDR3 nucleotides are TGTGCCAGCAGGGCAGGGGTTGAGACTGAAGCTTTCTTT. It specifies CASRAGVETEAFF.

The chain joins TRBV4-1 to TRBJ2-3, with TRBD2 identical over 7 bases. The J segment lost 4 bases and the V segment lost 7 bases, leaving 11 bases of the junction unmatched. Germline values: CDR1 MGHRA, CDR2 YSYEKL. The CDR3 runs 15 residues. CDR3 nucleotide sequence: TGCGCCAGCACTGTCCGGGGGGATAGGGCAGATACGCAGTATTTT. Translated, it gives CASTVRGDRADTQYF.

CDR3 nucleotide sequence: TGTGCCAGCAGTTTTAGCGCTAGCACAGATACGCAGTATTTT. Protein sequence: CASSFSASTDTQYF. The chain employs TRBV27 and TRBJ2-3, with D perhaps matching TRBD2 (5 bases). Trimming stripped 3 bases from V and 0 bases from J, with 7 bases between. Germline loops: CDR1 MNHEY, CDR2 SMNVEV (reference sequence). This CDR3 is built from 14 residues.

The chain links TRBV6-5 to TRBJ2-1; D may be TRBD2 (5 bases). The CDR3 contains 13 residues. V lost 7 bases, J lost 6 bases, and 13 bases lay in between. CDR1 MNHEY and CDR2 SVGAGI come from the germline V gene. The DNA for the CDR3 is TGTGCCAGCATGCTAGCAGAAATCAATGAGCAGTTCTTC. Protein sequence: CASMLAEINEQFF.

The chain is built from TRBV27 and TRBJ2-1, with D maybe TRBD2 (6 bases). Per germline, CDR1 MNHEY and CDR2 SMNVEV (reference sequence). V was clipped by 4 bases and J by 9 bases, with 10 bases between them. This CDR3 spans 12 amino acids. The CDR3 DNA reads TGTGCCAGCAGTTCCCGGGGGTTTGAGCAGTTCTTC. Its translation is CASSSRGFEQFF.

CDR3 coding DNA: TGTGCCAGCAGCTTAGGGTCTAGCGGGGAGGTTGAGCAGTTCTTC. Residues: CASSLGSSGEVEQFF. The chain joins TRBV7-2 to TRBJ2-1, with TRBD2 matching over 9 bases. Looked up from germline, CDR1 is SGHTA and CDR2 is FQGNSA. The CDR3 length is 15 residues. Trimming removed 1 base from V and 9 bases from J; junction bases left unmatched: 7.

The chain joins TRBV4-1 to TRBJ2-7; possibly TRBD2 for D (7 bases). CDR1 is MGHRA and CDR2 is YSYEKL in the germline V gene. The CDR3 loop spans 15 amino acids. V was clipped by 0 bases and J by 7 bases, with 16 bases between them. The DNA for the CDR3 is TGCGCCAGCAGCCAAGATACAGGGAGGGTGGTGGAGCAGTACTTC. It translates to CASSQDTGRVVEQYF.

The chain carries TRBV6-5 and TRBJ2-1; possible D gene TRBD1, 6 bases. Trimming cost V 7 bases and J 9 bases, with 10 bases left between them. Germline V CDR1 and CDR2: MNHEY, SVGAGI. CDR3 length: 11 residues. The CDR3 DNA reads as TGTGCCAGCACCCAGGGGTTTGAGCAGTTCTTC. Amino acid sequence: CASTQGFEQFF.

The V and J genes are TRBV4-1 and TRBJ2-1; D unresolved. The CDR3 has 15 residues. Germline CDR1 MGHRA, CDR2 YSYEKL. Trimming removed 0 bases from V and 5 bases from J, with 11 bases in between. The CDR3 sequence: CASSQDTEPNNEQFF. The CDR3 nucleotides read TGCGCCAGCAGCCAAGACACAGAACCGAACAATGAGCAGTTCTTC.

The chain recombines TRBV7-3 with TRBJ2-1, with D tentatively TRBD2 (6 bases). Deletions cut 0 bases from V and 3 bases from J, with 9 bases between. This CDR3 is built from 15 residues. CDR1 is SGHTA and CDR2 is FQGTGA in the germline V gene. The CDR3 is CASSLTSGVYNEQFF. DNA of the CDR3: TGTGCCAGCAGCTTAACTAGCGGAGTCTACAATGAGCAGTTCTTC.

This sequence joins TRBV28 and TRBJ1-3; D uncertain. The V gene lost 1 base and the J gene lost 0 bases, with 10 bases spanning the gap. CDR1 MDHEN and CDR2 SYDVKM come from the germline V gene. The CDR3 sequence is 16 residues long. The CDR3 nucleotides read TGTGCCAGCAGTTTATATCGGGGAAACTCTGGAAACACCATATATTTT. This codes for CASSLYRGNSGNTIYF.

This chain links TRBV5-1 with TRBJ2-2; 7 bases match TRBD1. The J segment lost 6 bases and the V segment lost 5 bases, leaving 10 bases of the junction unmatched. CDR1 is SGHRS, CDR2 YFSETQ, per germline. The CDR3 contains 15 residues. DNA of the CDR3: TGCGCCAGCAGGCTAGACAGGGCCCAGTCCGGGGAGCTGTTTTTT. Translation: CASRLDRAQSGELFF. The whole variable domain, filled in from reference TRBV5-1 and TRBJ2-2, reads KAGVTQTPRYLIKTRGQQVTLSCSPISGHRSVSWYQQTPGQGLQFLFEYFSETQRNKGNFPGRFSGRQFSNSRSEMNVSTLELGDSALYLCASRLDRAQSGELFFGEGSRLTVL.